Sequencing of this TCR beta chain was carried out in a study of T cells in Graves' hyperthyroidism and ophthalmopathy. Researchers amplified the TCR beta CDR3 regions from RNA transcripts. The HTBI primer set served for first-round RT-PCR of the TCR CDR3. Each CDR3 protein gets one entry after TCRdb re-called the multiplex PCR reads with MiXCR. The sample has more than 450,000 distinct CDR3 sequences, about 15% seen once. This clonotype was seen repeatedly, ten times or more. CDR3 length equals 14 residues. With V trimmed by 6 bases and J by 6 bases, 4 bases remained unmatched. The sequence derives from a woman between 40 and 55 years old with Graves' hyperthyroidism. V is TRBV12-3 or TRBV12-4 and J is TRBJ1-4; TRBD1 matches at 10 bases. The sequenced material came from blood. The CDR3 loop is CASRMTGGDEKLFF. CDR3 nucleotide sequence: TGTGCCAGCAGGATGACAGGGGGCGATGAAAAACTGTTTTTT.